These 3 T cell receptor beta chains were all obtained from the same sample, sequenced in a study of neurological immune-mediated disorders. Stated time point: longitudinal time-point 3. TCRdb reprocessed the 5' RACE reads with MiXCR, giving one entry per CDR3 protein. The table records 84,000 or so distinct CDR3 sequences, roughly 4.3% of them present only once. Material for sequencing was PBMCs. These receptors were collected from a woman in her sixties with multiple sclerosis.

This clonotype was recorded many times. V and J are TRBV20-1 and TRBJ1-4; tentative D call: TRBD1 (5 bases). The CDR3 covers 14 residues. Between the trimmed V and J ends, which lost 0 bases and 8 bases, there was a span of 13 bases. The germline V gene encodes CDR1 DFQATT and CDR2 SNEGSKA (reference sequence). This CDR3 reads CSARDRGVGEKLFF. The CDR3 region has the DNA TGCAGTGCTAGAGATCGAGGGGTTGGAGAAAAACTGTTTTTT.

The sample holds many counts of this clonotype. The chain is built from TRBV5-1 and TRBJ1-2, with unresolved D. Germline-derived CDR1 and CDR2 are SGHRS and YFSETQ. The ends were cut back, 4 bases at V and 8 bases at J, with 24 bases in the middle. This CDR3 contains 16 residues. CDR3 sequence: CASSTDTGITLRGYTF. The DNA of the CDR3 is TGCGCCAGCAGCACGGATACCGGGATCACCCTGAGAGGCTACACCTTC.

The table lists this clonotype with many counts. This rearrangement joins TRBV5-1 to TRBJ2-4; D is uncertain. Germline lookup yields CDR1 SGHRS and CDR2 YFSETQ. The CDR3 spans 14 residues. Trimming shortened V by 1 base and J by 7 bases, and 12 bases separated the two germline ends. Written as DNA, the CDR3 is TGCGCCAGCAGCTTGTCCTCCGGGCGTAACATTCAGTACTTC. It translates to CASSLSSGRNIQYF.